The source of this T cell receptor beta chain is a study of siplizumab effects on memory and regulatory T cells. For the study at large: In pairs, mixed lymphocyte reactions were done either with siplizumab at 0.85 to 1 ug/mL or without any drug present. Study-wide points: Greater diversity than memory cells seemed evident in naive T cells, which also appeared to be major alloresponse contributors.

Assays captured 9.8 x 10^4 or so TCR templates per sample. Generated by immunoSEQ multiplex PCR, the TCRdb table keeps only in-frame clones and is missing some. The sample contains about 20,000 clones, 45% to 60% of which appear only once. Sample share makes this clone medium-sized. Its target is unknown. Other DNA variants within this sample encode the same CDR3. Cells of the mixed lymphocyte reaction were cocultured at 37 degrees C for over 5 days. The study labelled responder PBMCs with CFSE and stimulator PBMCs with Violet Dye, then mixed them 1:1. The TCR originated in a human donor in good health; the cells came from an allogeneic mixed lymphocyte reaction. Sequenced material: CFSE-low (dividing) CD4+ T cells sorted from an allogeneic mixed lymphocyte reaction.

This CDR3 is CASSLAGGYEQYF. Written as DNA, the CDR3 is TGTGCCAGCAGCTTAGCGGGGGGCTACGAGCAGTACTTC. The rearrangement links TRBV7-9 to TRBJ2-7; weak D call: TRBD2 (6 bases). CDR3 size: 13 residues. Trimming shortened V by 0 bases and J by 3 bases, and 6 bases separated the two germline ends. Germline V gives CDR1 SEHNR, CDR2 FQNEAQ (reference sequence).